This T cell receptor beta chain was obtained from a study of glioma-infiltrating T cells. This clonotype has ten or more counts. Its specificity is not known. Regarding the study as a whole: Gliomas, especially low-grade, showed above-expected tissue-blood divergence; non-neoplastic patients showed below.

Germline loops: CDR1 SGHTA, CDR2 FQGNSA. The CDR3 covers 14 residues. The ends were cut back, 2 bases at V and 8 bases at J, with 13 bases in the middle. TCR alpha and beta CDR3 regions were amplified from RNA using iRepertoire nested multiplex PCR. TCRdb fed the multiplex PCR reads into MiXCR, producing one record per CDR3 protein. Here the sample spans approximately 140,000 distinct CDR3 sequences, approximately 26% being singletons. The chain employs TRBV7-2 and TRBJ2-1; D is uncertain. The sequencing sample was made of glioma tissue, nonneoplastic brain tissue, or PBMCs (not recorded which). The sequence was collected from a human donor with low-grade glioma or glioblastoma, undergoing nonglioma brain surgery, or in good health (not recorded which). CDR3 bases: TGTGCCAGCAGCTTAAAGCTAGTATCCCATGAGCAGTTCTTC. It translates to CASSLKLVSHEQFF.